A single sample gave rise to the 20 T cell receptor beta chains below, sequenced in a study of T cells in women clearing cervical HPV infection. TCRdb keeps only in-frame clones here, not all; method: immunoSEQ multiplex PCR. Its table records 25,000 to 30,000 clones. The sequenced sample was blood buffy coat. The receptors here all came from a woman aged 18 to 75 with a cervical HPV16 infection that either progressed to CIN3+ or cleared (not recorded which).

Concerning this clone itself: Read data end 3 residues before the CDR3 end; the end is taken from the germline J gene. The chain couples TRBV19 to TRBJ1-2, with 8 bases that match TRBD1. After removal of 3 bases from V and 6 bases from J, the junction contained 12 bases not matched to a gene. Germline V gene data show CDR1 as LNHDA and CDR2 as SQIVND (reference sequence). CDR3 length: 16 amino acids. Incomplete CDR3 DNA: TGTGCCAGTAGTATCGGACAGGGAGGGAGGTTGAATGGC. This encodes CASSIGQGGRLNG. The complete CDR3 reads CASSIGQGGRLNGYTF.

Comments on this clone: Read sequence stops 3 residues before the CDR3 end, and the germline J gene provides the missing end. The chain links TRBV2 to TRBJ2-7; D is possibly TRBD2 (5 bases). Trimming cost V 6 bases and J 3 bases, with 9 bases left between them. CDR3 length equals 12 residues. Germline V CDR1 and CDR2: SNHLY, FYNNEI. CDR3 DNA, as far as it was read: TGTGCCAGCAGAACCGGGGTCTACGAG. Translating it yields CASRTGVYE. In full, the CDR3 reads CASRTGVYEQYF.

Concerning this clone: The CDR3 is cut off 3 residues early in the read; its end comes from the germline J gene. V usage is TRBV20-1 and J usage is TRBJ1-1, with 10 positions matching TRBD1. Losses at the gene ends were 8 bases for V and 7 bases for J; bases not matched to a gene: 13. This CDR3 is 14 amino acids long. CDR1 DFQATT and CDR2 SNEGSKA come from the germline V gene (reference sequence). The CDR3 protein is CSSSRDRGLGEAFF. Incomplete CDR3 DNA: TGCAGTTCAAGCCGAGACAGGGGGCTGGGTGAA.

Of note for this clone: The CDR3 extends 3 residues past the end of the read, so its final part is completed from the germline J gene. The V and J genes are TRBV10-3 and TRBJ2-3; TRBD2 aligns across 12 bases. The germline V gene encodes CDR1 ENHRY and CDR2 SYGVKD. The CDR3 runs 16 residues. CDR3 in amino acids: CAISDSTSGGGETQYF. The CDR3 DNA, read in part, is TGTGCCATCAGTGACTCGACTAGCGGGGGCGGGGAGACG.

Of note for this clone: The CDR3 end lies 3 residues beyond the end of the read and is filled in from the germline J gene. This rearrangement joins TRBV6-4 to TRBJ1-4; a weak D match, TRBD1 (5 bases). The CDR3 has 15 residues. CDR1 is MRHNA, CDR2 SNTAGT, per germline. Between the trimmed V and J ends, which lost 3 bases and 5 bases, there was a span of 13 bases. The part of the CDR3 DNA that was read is TGTGCCAGCAGTGAAACCAGCGGGACCAATGAAAAA. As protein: CASSETSGTNEK. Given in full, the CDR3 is CASSETSGTNEKLFF.

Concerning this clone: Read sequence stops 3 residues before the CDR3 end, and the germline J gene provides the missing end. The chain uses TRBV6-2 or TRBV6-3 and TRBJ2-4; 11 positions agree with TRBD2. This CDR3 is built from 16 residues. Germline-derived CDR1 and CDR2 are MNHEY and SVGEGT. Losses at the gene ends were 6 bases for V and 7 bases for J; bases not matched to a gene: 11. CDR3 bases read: TGTGCCAGCAGCAATAGCGGGGGGGCCGGGACGAACATT. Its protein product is CASSNSGGAGTNI. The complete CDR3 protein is CASSNSGGAGTNIQYF.

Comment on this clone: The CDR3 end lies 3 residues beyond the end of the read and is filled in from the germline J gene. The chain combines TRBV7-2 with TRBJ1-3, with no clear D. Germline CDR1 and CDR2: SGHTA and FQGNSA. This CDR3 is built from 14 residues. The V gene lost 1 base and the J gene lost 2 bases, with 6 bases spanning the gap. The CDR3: CASSLGITGNTIYF. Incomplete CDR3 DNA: TGTGCCAGCAGCTTAGGTATTACTGGAAACACC.

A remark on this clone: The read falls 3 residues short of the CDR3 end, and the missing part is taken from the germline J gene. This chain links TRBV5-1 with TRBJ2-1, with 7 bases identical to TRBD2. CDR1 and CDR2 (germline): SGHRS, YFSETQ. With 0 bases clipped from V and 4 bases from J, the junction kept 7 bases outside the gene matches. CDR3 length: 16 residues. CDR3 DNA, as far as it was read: TGCGCCAGCAGCTTGGGATCAGCGGGGAAGTACAATGAG. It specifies CASSLGSAGKYNE. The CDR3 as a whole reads CASSLGSAGKYNEQFF.

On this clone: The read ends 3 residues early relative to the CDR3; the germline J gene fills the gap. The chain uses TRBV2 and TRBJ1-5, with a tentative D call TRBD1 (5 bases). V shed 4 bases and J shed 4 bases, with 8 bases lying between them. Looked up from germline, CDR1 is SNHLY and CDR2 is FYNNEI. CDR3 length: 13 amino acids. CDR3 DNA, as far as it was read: TGTGCCAGCAGTGCGACAGTTAATCAGCCC. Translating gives CASSATVNQP. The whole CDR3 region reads CASSATVNQPQHF.

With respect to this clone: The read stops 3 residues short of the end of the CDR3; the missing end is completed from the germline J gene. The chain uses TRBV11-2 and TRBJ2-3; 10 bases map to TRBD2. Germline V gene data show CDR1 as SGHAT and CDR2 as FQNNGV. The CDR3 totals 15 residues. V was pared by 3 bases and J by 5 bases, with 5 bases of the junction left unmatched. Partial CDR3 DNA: TGTGCCAGCAGCTTGGATATAGCGGGGGGAGATACG. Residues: CASSLDIAGGDT. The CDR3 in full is CASSLDIAGGDTQYF.

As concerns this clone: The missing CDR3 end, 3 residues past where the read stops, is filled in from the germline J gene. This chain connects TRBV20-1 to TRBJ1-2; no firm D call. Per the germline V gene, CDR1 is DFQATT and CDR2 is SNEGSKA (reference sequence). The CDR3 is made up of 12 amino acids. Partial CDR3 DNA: TGCAGTGCTAGCCCCGACTCCTTGGGC. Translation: CSASPDSLG. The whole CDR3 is CSASPDSLGYTF.

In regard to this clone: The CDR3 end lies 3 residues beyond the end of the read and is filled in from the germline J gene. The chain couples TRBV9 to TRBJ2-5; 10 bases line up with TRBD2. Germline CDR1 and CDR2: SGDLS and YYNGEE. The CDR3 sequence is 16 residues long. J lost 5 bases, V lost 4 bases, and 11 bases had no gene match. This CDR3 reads CASSSGVAGGAETQYF. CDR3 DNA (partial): TGTGCCAGCAGCTCCGGAGTAGCGGGGGGCGCGGAGACC.

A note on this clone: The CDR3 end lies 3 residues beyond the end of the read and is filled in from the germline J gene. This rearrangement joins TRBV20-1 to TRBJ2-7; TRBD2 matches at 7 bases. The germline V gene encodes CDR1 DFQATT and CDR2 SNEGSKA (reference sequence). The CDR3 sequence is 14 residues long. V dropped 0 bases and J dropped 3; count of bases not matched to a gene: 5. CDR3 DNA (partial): TGCAGTGCTAGAGATCGTGGGACTAACTACGAG. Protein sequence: CSARDRGTNYE. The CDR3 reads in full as CSARDRGTNYEQYF.

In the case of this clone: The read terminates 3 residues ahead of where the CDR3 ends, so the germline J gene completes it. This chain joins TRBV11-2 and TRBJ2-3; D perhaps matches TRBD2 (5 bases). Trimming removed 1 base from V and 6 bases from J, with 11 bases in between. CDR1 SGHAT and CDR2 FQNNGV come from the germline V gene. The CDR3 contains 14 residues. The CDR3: CASSLVTRRDTQYF. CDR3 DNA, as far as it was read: TGTGCCAGCAGCTTAGTGACTCGGAGGGATACG.

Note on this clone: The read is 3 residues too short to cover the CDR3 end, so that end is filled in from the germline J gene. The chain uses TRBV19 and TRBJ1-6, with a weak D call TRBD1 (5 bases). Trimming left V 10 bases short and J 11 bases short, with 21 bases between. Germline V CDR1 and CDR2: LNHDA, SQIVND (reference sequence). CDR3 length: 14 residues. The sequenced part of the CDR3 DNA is TGTGCCACCACACCCGAAGGGGACTCAACACCC. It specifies CATTPEGDSTP. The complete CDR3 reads CATTPEGDSTPLHF.

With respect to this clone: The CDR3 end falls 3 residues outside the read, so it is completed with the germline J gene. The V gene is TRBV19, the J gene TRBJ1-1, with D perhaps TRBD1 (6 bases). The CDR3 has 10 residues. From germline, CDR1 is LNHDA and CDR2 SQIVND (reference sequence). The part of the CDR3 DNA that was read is TGTGCCAGTAGCAACAGGGTG. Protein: CASSNRV. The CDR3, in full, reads CASSNRVAFF.

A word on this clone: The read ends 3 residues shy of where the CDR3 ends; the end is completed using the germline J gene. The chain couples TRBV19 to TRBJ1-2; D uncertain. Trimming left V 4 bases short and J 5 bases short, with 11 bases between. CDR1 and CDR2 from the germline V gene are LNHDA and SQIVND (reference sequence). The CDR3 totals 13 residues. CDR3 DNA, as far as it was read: TGTGCCAGTAGTACGCAGGAGAGGTATGGC. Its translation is CASSTQERYG. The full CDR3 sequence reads CASSTQERYGYTF.

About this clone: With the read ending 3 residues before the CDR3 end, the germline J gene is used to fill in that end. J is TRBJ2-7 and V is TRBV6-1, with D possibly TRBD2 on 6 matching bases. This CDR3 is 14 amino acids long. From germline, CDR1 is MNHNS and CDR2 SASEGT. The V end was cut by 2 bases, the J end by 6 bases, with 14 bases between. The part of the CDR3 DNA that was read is TGTGCCAGCAGTGAACTAACCCAGGGAGGCGAG. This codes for CASSELTQGGE. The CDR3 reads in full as CASSELTQGGEQYF.

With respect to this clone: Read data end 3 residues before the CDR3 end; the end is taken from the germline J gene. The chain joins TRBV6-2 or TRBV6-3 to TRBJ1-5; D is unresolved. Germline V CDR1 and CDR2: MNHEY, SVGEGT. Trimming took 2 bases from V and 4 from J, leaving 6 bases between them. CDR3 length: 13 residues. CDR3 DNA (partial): TGTGCCAGCAGTTACCCTTTAAATCAGCCC. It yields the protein CASSYPLNQP. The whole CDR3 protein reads CASSYPLNQPQHF.

The covered CDR3 bases are TGTGCCAGCAGCCCCCCCGGGGGGATCCAAGAGACC. Translated: CASSPPGGIQET. The full CDR3 protein is CASSPPGGIQETQYF. V gene TRBV7-2 combines with J gene TRBJ2-5; TRBD2 matches at 7 bases. From the germline J gene comes the end of the CDR3, since the read stops 3 residues before it. The CDR3 is 15 residues long. Per the germline V gene, CDR1 is SGHTA and CDR2 is FQGNSA. Germline trimming cut 5 bases from V and 1 base from J; bases unmatched to any gene: 7.